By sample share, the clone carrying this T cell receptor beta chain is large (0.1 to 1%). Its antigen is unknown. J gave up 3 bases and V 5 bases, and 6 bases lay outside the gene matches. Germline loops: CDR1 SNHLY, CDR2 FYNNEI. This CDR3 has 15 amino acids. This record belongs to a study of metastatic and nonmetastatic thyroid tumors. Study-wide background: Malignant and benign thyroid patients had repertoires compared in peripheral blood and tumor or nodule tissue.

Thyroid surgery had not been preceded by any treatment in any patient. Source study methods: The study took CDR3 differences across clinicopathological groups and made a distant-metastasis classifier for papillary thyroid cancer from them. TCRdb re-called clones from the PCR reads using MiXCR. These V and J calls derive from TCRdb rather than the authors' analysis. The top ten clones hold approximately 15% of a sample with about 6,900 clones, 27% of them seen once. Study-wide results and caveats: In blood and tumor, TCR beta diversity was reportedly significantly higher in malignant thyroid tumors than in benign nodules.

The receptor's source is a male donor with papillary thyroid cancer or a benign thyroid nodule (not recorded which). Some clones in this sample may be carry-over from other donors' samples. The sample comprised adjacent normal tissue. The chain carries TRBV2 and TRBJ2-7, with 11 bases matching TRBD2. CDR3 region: CASSPGTSGNYEQYF. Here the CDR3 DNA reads TGTGCCAGCAGTCCCGGGACTAGCGGTAACTACGAGCAGTACTTC.